The clone carrying this T cell receptor (beta chain) was seen only once. The assay was run at survey level. Generated by immunoSEQ multiplex PCR, the TCRdb table keeps only in-frame clones and is missing some. The sample yields fewer than 25,000 clones, less than 85% seen once. This specimen comes from a study of STAT5B mutations in CD4+ large granular lymphocyte leukemia. Across the whole study: Among healthy donors, a particular HLA allele went with more CDR3 'QG' motifs.

What was sequenced was CD4+ T cells from blood buffy coats. The receptor was derived from a human donor in good health.

CDR3 sequence reads: CATQSGPYEQYF. As DNA, the CDR3 is TGTGCCACTCAGAGCGGGCCCTACGAGCAGTACTTC. The V gene is TRBV27, the J gene TRBJ2-7, with a tentative D call TRBD2 (6 bases). The CDR3 has 12 residues. Trimming shortened V by 10 bases and J by 2 bases, and 12 bases separated the two germline ends. Germline values: CDR1 MNHEY, CDR2 SMNVEV (reference sequence).